This TCR beta chain stems from a study of CD8 T cells in Susac syndrome. With random hexamers, reverse transcription was performed on roughly 0.5 to 1 ug of RNA. The authors amplified TCR beta CDR3 across 54 Vbeta and 13 Jbeta using immunoSEQ multiplex PCR. Each CDR3 protein gets one entry after TCRdb re-called the immunoSEQ multiplex PCR reads with MiXCR. The sample yields about 300,000 distinct CDR3 sequences, around 91% seen once. Peripheral blood CD8+ and CD4+ T cells were profiled by TCR beta sequencing. Multiple sclerosis controls were treatment-naive patients with stable or active relapsing-remitting disease. TEMRA cells were FACS-enriched, while CD8+ and CD4+ T cells were negatively isolated. The receptor was isolated from a human donor with multiple sclerosis. Sequenced material: CD8+ T cells from PBMCs.

CDR3: CASSHLNSRPGYGYTF. The CDR3 bases are TGTGCCAGCAGCCACCTAAATAGTCGTCCGGGGTATGGCTACACCTTC. The gene calls are TRBV7-9 and TRBJ1-2, with D hard to call. This CDR3 region has 16 residues. V lost 5 bases to trimming and J lost 5 bases, with 21 bases between them. CDR1 SEHNR and CDR2 FQNEAQ come from the germline V gene (reference sequence).